The rows below give T cell receptor beta chains drawn from one sample of a study of Ad26.COV2.S vaccination and SARS-CoV-2 variants. Profiling relied on immunoSEQ multiplex PCR, and the TCRdb table lists in-frame clones only, not all of them. This sample carries fewer than 800,000 clones, roughly 90% of them seen once, and the ten largest clones take about 1.5%. The source was peripheral blood, collected in a trial of Ad26.COV2.S vaccine versus placebo. These receptors were obtained from a person aged 18-60 years who received the Ad26.COV2.S COVID-19 vaccine or a placebo. CDR3s include the opening cysteine and the closing phenylalanine or tryptophan. D genes are given only for firm matches. For some rows the clone size is stated as once, few or many, or as a class when expanded; others skip it.

v_call,clone_size,j_call,d_call,cdr3_length,cdr3_nt,cdr3_aa
TRBV18,.,TRBJ1-5,TRBD1,15,TGTGCCAGCTCACCGACAGGGCGCGGCAATCAGCCCCAGCATTTT,CASSPTGRGNQPQHF
TRBV27,.,TRBJ2-1,.,12,TGTGCCAGCAGTCGAGGCGGCGATGAGCAGTTCTTC,CASSRGGDEQFF
TRBV3-1/TRBV3-2,few,TRBJ1-2,.,14,TGTGCCAGCAGCCAAGATCTTATGGAGTGGGACTACACCTTC,CASSQDLMEWDYTF
TRBV5-1,once,TRBJ1-1,.,15,TGCGCCAGCAGCTTGGCCGGGGGGCAGGGGACTGAAGCTTTCTTT,CASSLAGGQGTEAFF
TRBV19,.,TRBJ1-5,.,16,TGTGCCAGTAGTATAAGGCCGGGACCTCGGGATCAGCCCCAGCATTTT,CASSIRPGPRDQPQHF
TRBV29-1,.,TRBJ2-4,.,13,TGCAGCGTTGAATCAGGGGGAGGAAACATTCAGTACTTC,CSVESGGGNIQYF
TRBV5-1,.,TRBJ2-1,.,14,TGCGCCAGCAGCTTGGTGGGCACCTACAATGAGCAGTTCTTC,CASSLVGTYNEQFF
TRBV19,.,TRBJ2-5,.,13,TGTGCCAGTAGTGGACAGATCCAAGAGACCCAGTACTTC,CASSGQIQETQYF
TRBV25-1,.,TRBJ1-1,.,16,TGTGCCAGCAGCCTTCGGGCCAAAATCCCCGACACTGAAGCTTTCTTT,CASSLRAKIPDTEAFF
TRBV5-6,once,TRBJ1-6,TRBD1,16,TGTGCCAGCAGCTTGGAGGGTGGGACAGGGAGTTCACCCCTCCACTTT,CASSLEGGTGSSPLHF
TRBV7-9,.,TRBJ1-5,.,15,TGTGCCCGACCCCCCGGAGGGGGTGGTTATCAGCCCCAGCATTTT,CARPPGGGGYQPQHF
TRBV5-6,once,TRBJ1-4,.,16,TGTGCCAGCAGCCCCCAGGTGGGGGCAACTAATGAAAAACTGTTTTTT,CASSPQVGATNEKLFF
TRBV7-9,.,TRBJ1-2,TRBD1,16,TGTGCCAGCAGCTTAGTTCGGGACAGATTTAACTATGGCTACACCTTC,CASSLVRDRFNYGYTF
TRBV4-2,.,TRBJ1-3,.,16,TGTGCCAGCAGCCAAGATGCGGCGTTATCTGGAAACACCATATATTTT,CASSQDAALSGNTIYF
TRBV5-4,.,TRBJ2-7,.,14,TGTGCCAGCAGCGTAGGGACACAAGCCTACGAGCAGTACTTC,CASSVGTQAYEQYF
TRBV21-1,.,TRBJ2-3,.,16,TGTGCCACTCGACAGGGGGAAGGAGGTCCCACAGATACGCAGTATTTT,CATRQGEGGPTDTQYF
TRBV6-6,once,TRBJ1-4,.,17,TGTGCCAGCAGTCCCGAGACAGGAGAGCCAACTAATGAAAAACTGTTTTTT,CASSPETGEPTNEKLFF
TRBV5-1,.,TRBJ1-3,.,14,TGCGCCAGCAGCCCCGGGACCGGTGGAAACACCATATATTTT,CASSPGTGGNTIYF
TRBV12-3/TRBV12-4,.,TRBJ1-1,.,10,TGTGCCAGCAGGAACACTGAAGCTTTCTTT,CASRNTEAFF
TRBV10-3,.,TRBJ1-1,.,18,TGTGCCGCGTCGAGGGTGGTAGCGAGGTCAAGTGAGAACACTGAAGCTTTCTTT,CAASRVVARSSENTEAFF
TRBV3-1/TRBV3-2,.,TRBJ2-7,.,14,TGTGCCAGCAGCCCCGGGACACCAGAATCCGAGCAGTACTTC,CASSPGTPESEQYF
TRBV19,.,TRBJ2-5,.,13,TGTGCCAGTAGTATAGGCTACCGGGAGACCCAGTACTTC,CASSIGYRETQYF
TRBV7-9,.,TRBJ1-1,.,13,TGTGCCAGCAGCTTAGAAGGGGACGAAGAAGCTTTCTTT,CASSLEGDEEAFF
TRBV27,.,TRBJ2-3,.,12,TGTGCCAGCAGTGCCGGAGCAGATACGCAGTATTTT,CASSAGADTQYF
TRBV7-3,.,TRBJ2-6,TRBD1,17,TGTGCCAGCAGCTATTGGGACAGGGGGCTCGGGGCCAACGTCCTGACTTTC,CASSYWDRGLGANVLTF
TRBV24-1,.,TRBJ1-1,.,13,TGTGCCACCAGACAGGGAGACAGCACTGAAGCTTTCTTT,CATRQGDSTEAFF
TRBV7-9,.,TRBJ1-4,.,14,TGTGCCAGCAGTACAGCTTCAACTAATGAAAAACTGTTTTTT,CASSTASTNEKLFF
TRBV6-6,.,TRBJ1-6,TRBD1,15,TGTGCCAGCAGTCCCCGGGACAGTGGAAATTCACCCCTCCACTTT,CASSPRDSGNSPLHF
TRBV20-1,.,TRBJ1-4,.,10,TGCAGTGTAAGGGGTGAAAAACTGTTTTTT,CSVRGEKLFF
TRBV5-1,.,TRBJ2-7,.,12,TGCGCCAGCAGCTTGGGCGCTGGCGAGCAGTACTTC,CASSLGAGEQYF
TRBV6-2/TRBV6-3,.,TRBJ2-1,.,17,TGTGCCAGCAGTTACGGTGGCGGAATGGGGTCCTACAATGAGCAGTTCTTC,CASSYGGGMGSYNEQFF
TRBV4-2,.,TRBJ1-1,TRBD1,16,TGTGCCAGCGCCCCGGGACAGGGGGCGGGGGGCACTGAAGCTTTCTTT,CASAPGQGAGGTEAFF
TRBV7-9,.,TRBJ1-1,.,14,TGTGCCAGCAGCTTAGGGGAGGGCAGCACTGAAGCTTTCTTT,CASSLGEGSTEAFF
TRBV3-1/TRBV3-2,.,TRBJ1-1,.,13,TGTGCCAGCAGCCAGGACCGAACCACTGAAGCTTTCTTT,CASSQDRTTEAFF
TRBV6-2/TRBV6-3,.,TRBJ2-3,TRBD2,15,TGTGCCAGCAGTTCAACTAGCGGGGGGTTGGATACGCAGTATTTT,CASSSTSGGLDTQYF
TRBV6-5,once,TRBJ2-4,TRBD1,16,TGTGCCAGCAGTTATCCGTCCCGGGACAGGGGATTTATTCAGTACTTC,CASSYPSRDRGFIQYF
TRBV29-1,.,TRBJ1-4,.,16,TGCAGCGTTGAAGTGGGGCCGGCCAGGGGAGTTGAAAAACTGTTTTTT,CSVEVGPARGVEKLFF
TRBV4-3,.,TRBJ2-7,TRBD2,15,TGCGCCAGCAGCCAGGAAGCGGGGGGCTCCTACGAGCAGTACTTC,CASSQEAGGSYEQYF
TRBV5-1,.,TRBJ2-7,TRBD2,13,TGCGCCAGCAGCTTGGGCGGGGGTCGGGAGCAGTACTTC,CASSLGGGREQYF
TRBV9,.,TRBJ2-3,.,19,TGTGCCAGCAGCGTAGAGCTCCTGACGAGGGCCGTTAAAGTAGATACGCAGTATTTT,CASSVELLTRAVKVDTQYF
TRBV29-1,.,TRBJ2-5,.,14,TGCAGCGTTGACCCCAAGGGGGGGCGGGAGACCCAGTACTTC,CSVDPKGGRETQYF
TRBV3-1/TRBV3-2,.,TRBJ2-5,.,15,TGTGCCAGCAGCCAAGTCGGGACCCCACAAGAGACCCAGTACTTC,CASSQVGTPQETQYF
TRBV30,.,TRBJ2-5,.,11,TGTGCCTGGACAGTCCAAGAGACCCAGTACTTC,CAWTVQETQYF
TRBV6-1,.,TRBJ2-6,.,15,TGTGCCACCGAGGAAGTTCCTTCTGGGGCCAACGTCCTGACTTTC,CATEEVPSGANVLTF